These 7 T cell receptor beta chains came from one sample sequenced in a study of shared clonotypes between healthy human individuals. Sequencing was performed with immunoSEQ multiplex PCR; in TCRdb, only in-frame clones are kept and a portion is missing. The table has about 2 million clones, about 94% seen once; the top ten hold 0.95% to 1.5%. The naive CD8 subset, CD45RO-negative cells positively selected for CCR7, excluded terminally differentiated effector memory CD45RA+ cells. The specimen sequenced was naive CD8+ T cells sorted from blood. These receptors came from a man between 18 and 35 years old in good health.

DNA of the CDR3: TGTGCCAGCCAAGAGCCAGGGATCTCACCCCTCCACTTT. Amino acids: CASQEPGISPLHF. The rearrangement uses TRBV5-4 and TRBJ1-6, with D tentatively TRBD1 (5 bases). The V end lost 7 bases, the J end lost 10 bases, and 15 bases lay between the germline ends. Germline lookup yields CDR1 SGHNT and CDR2 YYREEE (reference sequence). The length of the CDR3 is 13 residues.

A remark on this clone: Other nucleotide sequences from this sample produce the same CDR3. This chain uses TRBV4-1 with TRBJ1-5; tentatively, D is TRBD1 (5 bases). The germline V and J ends were trimmed by 0 bases and 0 bases, with 9 bases remaining between them. The CDR3 has 16 residues. Germline V gene data show CDR1 as MGHRA and CDR2 as YSYEKL. CDR3 sequence: CASSQEGGGSNQPQHF. CDR3 coding DNA: TGCGCCAGCAGCCAAGAGGGGGGGGGTAGCAATCAGCCCCAGCATTTT.

A note on this clone: The sample holds other DNA sequences that translate to the same CDR3. The V call is TRBV9, the J call TRBJ2-7; maybe TRBD2 (7 bases). CDR3 size: 13 residues. V dropped 1 base and J dropped 4 bases, with 9 bases sitting between them. The V gene's germline CDR1 is SGDLS and CDR2 YYNGEE. Here the CDR3 DNA reads TGTGCCAGCAGCGTAAAGGGGGGGTACGAGCAGTACTTC. Its translation: CASSVKGGYEQYF.

V is TRBV10-1 and J is TRBJ2-2; possibly TRBD1 for D (6 bases). Germline V gives CDR1 WNHNN, CDR2 SYGVQD (reference sequence). V lost 10 bases and J lost 2, with 14 bases in between. The CDR3 is made up of 14 amino acids. Here the CDR3 reads CATSSGQNTGELFF. DNA for the CDR3: TGCGCCACCTCGTCGGGACAAAACACCGGGGAGCTGTTTTTT.

The chain has TRBV7-6 and TRBJ2-2; a possible D gene is TRBD2 (6 bases). This CDR3 region has 17 residues. Germline CDR1 SGHVS, CDR2 FNYEAQ. With 2 bases removed from V and 4 bases from J, the gap between germline ends came to 17 bases. The CDR3 protein is CASSLSAGSLSTGELFF. The CDR3 DNA reads as TGTGCCAGCAGCTTATCGGCGGGATCTTTGAGCACCGGGGAGCTGTTTTTT. The entire variable domain, with the rest obtained from reference TRBV7-6 and TRBJ2-2, is as follows: GAGVSQSPRYKVTKRGQDVALRCDPISGHVSLYWYRQALGQGPEFLTYFNYEAQQDKSGLPNDRFSAERPEGSISTLTIQRTEQRDSAMYRCASSLSAGSLSTGELFFGEGSRLTVL.

This chain uses TRBV6-5 with TRBJ2-7; D uncertain. The length of the CDR3 is 13 residues. Per germline, CDR1 MNHEY and CDR2 SVGAGI. V was clipped by 2 bases and J by 9 bases, with 14 bases between them. The CDR3 region is CASSYRSAPGQYF. In nucleotides, the CDR3 is TGTGCCAGCAGTTACCGGTCTGCCCCAGGGCAGTACTTC.

The chain is built from TRBV19 and TRBJ2-7, with D unclear. Germline lookup yields CDR1 LNHDA and CDR2 SQIVND (reference sequence). The CDR3 totals 13 residues. Trimming removed 0 bases at V and 4 bases at J, with 7 bases between. CDR3 bases: TGTGCCAGTAGTATAGATCCGGCGTACGAGCAGTACTTC. Its protein is CASSIDPAYEQYF.